This passage covers 30 T cell receptor beta chains from one sample sequenced in a study of blood T cell repertoires in COVID-19. Sequenced by immunoSEQ multiplex PCR; TCRdb stores in-frame clones only, minus some. Of some 56,000 clones detected, roughly 89% appear once; the ten largest clones hold around 46%. The material sequenced was peripheral blood. The receptors stem from a woman aged 60-70 years with COVID-19, enrolled during active disease.

The CDR3 nucleotides read TGTGCCAGCTCACCGAACATGCAGGGCCGGGGCTACACCTTC. Translated, it gives CASSPNMQGRGYTF. This rearrangement joins TRBV18 to TRBJ1-2; D perhaps matches TRBD1 (5 bases). V lost 3 bases, J lost 8 bases, and 16 bases lay in between. The CDR3 length is 14 residues. Per germline, CDR1 KGHSH and CDR2 LQKENI. Using reference TRBV18 and TRBJ1-2 for the parts outside the CDR3, the full variable domain is NAGVMQNPRHLVRRRGQEARLRCSPMKGHSHVYWYRQLPEEGLKFMVYLQKENIIDESGMPKERFSAEFPKEGPSILRIQQVVRGDSAAYFCASSPNMQGRGYTFGSGTRLTVV.

The chain has TRBV7-8 and TRBJ1-5; D not certain. Germline V gene sequence: CDR1 SGHVS, CDR2 FQNEAQ. The CDR3 is 17 residues long. Between the trimmed V and J ends, which lost 5 bases and 0 bases, there was a span of 17 bases. The DNA of the CDR3 is TGTGCCAGCAGCAAAGGTCGGGAAAGTCATAGCAATCAGCCCCAGCATTTT. This encodes CASSKGRESHSNQPQHF.

The chain carries TRBV30 and TRBJ1-4, with a possible D match to TRBD1 (5 bases). Germline V gene sequence: CDR1 GTSNPN, CDR2 SVGIG (reference sequence). Trimming took 0 bases from V and 7 from J, leaving 12 bases between them. The length of the CDR3 is 14 residues. CDR3 loop: CAWSVLGQGEKLFF. The CDR3, as DNA: TGTGCCTGGAGTGTACTTGGGCAGGGTGAAAAACTGTTTTTT.

V and J are TRBV30 and TRBJ1-6, with a possible D match to TRBD1 (6 bases). With 5 bases removed from V and 0 bases from J, the gap between germline ends came to 8 bases. CDR1 is GTSNPN and CDR2 is SVGIG in the germline V gene (reference sequence). This CDR3 is 14 amino acids long. CDR3 loop: CAWDRSSYNSPLHF. CDR3 DNA: TGTGCCTGGGACAGGAGCTCCTATAATTCACCCCTCCACTTT.

This sequence joins TRBV19 and TRBJ1-1; no firm D call. Trimming removed 6 bases from V and 3 bases from J, with 11 bases in between. The CDR3 extends over 13 amino acids. Germline CDR1 is LNHDA and CDR2 is SQIVND (reference sequence). The CDR3 here is CASSSQRDTEAFF. The CDR3 coding sequence is TGTGCCAGTAGCTCACAGAGAGACACTGAAGCTTTCTTT.

J is TRBJ2-1 and V is TRBV27, with D unresolved. CDR1 is MNHEY and CDR2 is SMNVEV in the germline V gene (reference sequence). The CDR3 is 14 residues long. Trimming removed 1 base at V and 5 bases at J, with 9 bases between. CDR3: CASSLWSPDNEQFF. The CDR3 nucleotides are TGTGCCAGCAGTTTATGGAGCCCGGACAATGAGCAGTTCTTC.

This chain uses TRBV6-6 with TRBJ1-2; TRBD1 matches at 10 bases. V gave up 5 bases and J gave up 7 bases; unmatched junction bases: 19. The CDR3 loop spans 18 amino acids. From germline, CDR1 is MNHNY and CDR2 SVGAGI (reference sequence). The CDR3, as DNA: TGTGCCAGCAGTCCTCATCTGACAGGGGGCGCCAGGGAAGGTGGCTACACCTTC. Amino acids: CASSPHLTGGAREGGYTF.

This chain links TRBV29-1 with TRBJ1-2, with 7 bases that match TRBD1. Germline V gene data show CDR1 as SQVTM and CDR2 as ANQGSEA. The CDR3 is 12 residues long. V shed 6 bases, J shed 3 bases, and the junction held 4 bases outside the gene matches. This CDR3 is CSVGQLDYGYTF. CDR3 coding DNA: TGCAGCGTGGGACAGCTAGACTATGGCTACACCTTC.

V is TRBV19 and J is TRBJ1-5, with 7 positions matching TRBD1. This CDR3 is built from 17 residues. Germline CDR1 and CDR2: LNHDA and SQIVND (reference sequence). V was clipped by 5 bases and J by 3 bases; unmatched bases: 13. The CDR3 here is CASSSGGTDLSNQPQHF. The CDR3 coding sequence is TGTGCCAGTAGTTCAGGGGGGACAGACCTTTCCAATCAGCCCCAGCATTTT.

The chain couples TRBV6-5 to TRBJ1-2; 8 nucleotides line up with TRBD1. This CDR3 has 16 residues. Germline loops: CDR1 MNHEY, CDR2 SVGAGI. V was pared by 0 bases and J by 2 bases, with 5 bases of the junction left unmatched. CDR3 sequence reads: CASSYSGQGRNYGYTF. In DNA, the CDR3 is TGTGCCAGCAGTTACTCCGGACAGGGCAGGAACTATGGCTACACCTTC.

The chain uses TRBV6-5 and TRBJ1-2; weak D call: TRBD1 (5 bases). In germline, CDR1 is MNHEY, CDR2 SVGAGI. This CDR3 has 14 residues. V lost 7 bases to trimming and J lost 8 bases, with 20 bases between them. The CDR3 loop reads CASTRSGYRGGYTF. The DNA of the CDR3 is TGTGCCAGCACCCGATCGGGGTACCGGGGGGGCTACACCTTC.

The chain is built from TRBV5-6 and TRBJ2-7, with D tentatively TRBD1 (6 bases). This CDR3 is 14 amino acids long. Germline CDR1 and CDR2: SGHDT and YYEEEE. V lost 1 base and J lost 3, with 11 bases in between. For the CDR3, the DNA is TGTGCCAGCAGCTTGCAGGGGATATACTACGAGCAGTACTTC. Translation: CASSLQGIYYEQYF.

This clone was detected a few times. The gene calls are TRBV19 and TRBJ1-4; D unclear. V lost 4 bases to trimming and J lost 2 bases, with 8 bases between them. The CDR3 runs 14 residues. Germline V lookup: CDR1 LNHDA, CDR2 SQIVND (reference sequence). The CDR3 DNA reads as TGTGCCAGTAGTACGAGCTCCACTAATGAAAAACTGTTTTTT. Its translation is CASSTSSTNEKLFF.

This chain joins TRBV10-3 and TRBJ1-2; 9 bases map to TRBD1. V lost 2 bases, J lost 8 bases, and 6 bases stayed unmatched. The CDR3 runs 14 residues. Per germline, CDR1 ENHRY and CDR2 SYGVKD. The chain's CDR3 is CAISETGGPGGYTF. The CDR3 DNA reads as TGTGCCATCAGTGAGACAGGGGGCCCGGGGGGCTACACCTTC.

The chain links TRBV5-4 to TRBJ1-1, with D possibly matching TRBD1 (5 bases). Germline V gene sequence: CDR1 SGHNT, CDR2 YYREEE (reference sequence). CDR3 size: 15 residues. The ends were cut back, 0 bases at V and 1 base at J, with 10 bases in the middle. The CDR3 spells CASSLGPRENTEAFF. CDR3 nucleotide sequence: TGTGCCAGCAGCTTGGGTCCCAGGGAGAACACTGAAGCTTTCTTT.

The chain joins TRBV3-1 (or the pseudogene TRBV3-2) to TRBJ1-2; perhaps TRBD1 as D (5 bases). The CDR3 has 15 amino acids. Germline CDR1 reads LGHDT; CDR2 reads YNNKEL (reference sequence). Trimming took 3 bases from V and 5 from J, leaving 16 bases between them. CDR3 in amino acids: CASSQGLFGLYGYTF. The CDR3 DNA sequence: TGTGCCAGCAGCCAGGGACTCTTCGGGTTGTATGGCTACACCTTC.

The rearrangement joins TRBV7-2 to TRBJ1-1; D unclear. The V gene's germline CDR1 is SGHTA and CDR2 FQGNSA. The V and J ends lost 5 bases and 1 base respectively, with 14 bases between them. This CDR3 comprises 15 residues. CDR3 residues: CASSTMRATNTEAFF. In DNA form, the CDR3 reads TGTGCCAGCAGCACCATGAGGGCCACGAACACTGAAGCTTTCTTT.

The chain has TRBV11-3 and TRBJ2-1; D remains unclear. CDR3 length: 17 residues. Trimming left V 1 base short and J 0 bases short, with 13 bases between. The germline gives CDR1 SGHNT, CDR2 YENEEA. The CDR3 here is CASSLGRGLRSYNEQFF. The CDR3 DNA reads as TGTGCCAGCAGCTTAGGGAGAGGTCTCCGCTCCTACAATGAGCAGTTCTTC.

This clone was seen a handful of times. The V gene is TRBV18, the J gene TRBJ1-6; 9 bases fit TRBD1. The CDR3 totals 16 residues. The V segment lost 0 bases and the J segment 6 bases; nucleotides outside the gene matches: 3. CDR1 KGHSH and CDR2 LQKENI come from the germline V gene. CDR3 protein: CASSPPLGQGNSPLHF. CDR3 in DNA: TGTGCCAGCTCACCACCTCTGGGACAGGGTAATTCACCCCTCCACTTT.

The chain couples TRBV9 to TRBJ1-1, with D hard to call. Germline lookup yields CDR1 SGDLS and CDR2 YYNGEE. The CDR3 runs to 14 residues. V was pared by 0 bases and J by 0 bases, with 6 bases between. Written as DNA, the CDR3 is TGTGCCAGCAGCGTAGCCATGTTGAACACTGAAGCTTTCTTT. Encoded protein: CASSVAMLNTEAFF.

The chain combines TRBV19 with TRBJ1-1; possible D gene TRBD1, 6 bases. Germline lookup yields CDR1 LNHDA and CDR2 SQIVND (reference sequence). Between the trimmed V and J ends, which lost 7 bases and 2 bases, there was a span of 11 bases. The CDR3 is made up of 13 amino acids. The CDR3 region has the DNA TGTGCCAGTACCTACAGGGCTAACACTGAAGCTTTCTTT. Amino acids: CASTYRANTEAFF. The whole variable domain, filled in from reference TRBV19 and TRBJ1-1, reads DGGITQSPKYLFRKEGQNVTLSCEQNLNHDAMYWYRQDPGQGLRLIYYSQIVNDFQKGDIAEGYSVSREKKESFPLTVTSAQKNPTAFYLCASTYRANTEAFFGQGTRLTVV.

The chain joins TRBV6-6 to TRBJ1-3, with D possibly matching TRBD1 (6 bases). The germline CDR1 and CDR2 sequences are MNHNY and SVGAGI (reference sequence). The ends were cut back, 7 bases at V and 0 bases at J, with 16 bases in the middle. The CDR3 consists of 16 residues. The CDR3 DNA reads TGTGCCAGCACCCCCCACGGACAGTTCTCTGGAAACACCATATATTTT. Its protein product is CASTPHGQFSGNTIYF.

The rearrangement joins TRBV25-1 to TRBJ1-4; TRBD1 matches at 9 bases. The V and J ends lost 6 bases and 6 bases, in that order; junction bases with no gene match: 5. The CDR3 is 14 residues long. Looked up from germline, CDR1 is MGHDK and CDR2 is SYGVNS. CDR3 in DNA: TGTGCCAGCAGCCCGGGACAGGGCTATGAAAAACTGTTTTTT. Its protein product is CASSPGQGYEKLFF. Full variable domain (remainder filled in from reference TRBV25-1 and TRBJ1-4): EADIYQTPRYLVIGTGKKITLECSQTMGHDKMYWYQQDPGMELHLIHYSYGVNSTEKGDLSSESTVSRIRTEHFPLTLESARPSHTSQYLCASSPGQGYEKLFFGSGTQLSVL.

The CDR3 reads CASTSRASGDNEQFF. CDR3 sequence (DNA): TGTGCCAGCACCTCACGGGCTAGCGGGGACAATGAGCAGTTCTTC. The chain has TRBV11-2 and TRBJ2-1; 9 nucleotides agree with TRBD2. The CDR3 has 15 amino acids. Germline loops: CDR1 SGHAT, CDR2 FQNNGV. The V segment lost 7 bases and the J segment 5 bases; nucleotides outside the gene matches: 9.

V and J are TRBV6-5 and TRBJ2-1; 8 nucleotides align to TRBD2. Trimming cost V 6 bases and J 3 bases; bases outside gene matches: 7. The CDR3 covers 15 residues. Germline lookup yields CDR1 MNHEY and CDR2 SVGAGI. CDR3 amino acids: CASRVGRGSYNEQFF. DNA for the CDR3: TGTGCCAGCAGGGTCGGGAGGGGTAGCTACAATGAGCAGTTCTTC.

This clone was observed a few times. The chain couples TRBV4-3 to TRBJ2-1; TRBD2 matches 12 bases. J lost 8 bases, V lost 0 bases, and 11 bases had no gene match. The CDR3 loop spans 18 amino acids. Germline V lookup: CDR1 LGHNA, CDR2 YSLEER. The CDR3 sequence is CASSQDHVLAGGSDEQFF. DNA for the CDR3: TGCGCCAGCAGCCAAGATCACGTCCTAGCGGGAGGGAGTGATGAGCAGTTCTTC.

The V gene is TRBV5-4, the J gene TRBJ2-3; 13 bases agree with TRBD2. The CDR3 consists of 17 residues. CDR1 is SGHNT, CDR2 YYREEE, per germline (reference sequence). Trimming took 3 bases from V and 5 from J; bases not matched to a gene: 9. This CDR3 is CASSWRTTSGGLDTQYF. The CDR3 nucleotides are TGTGCCAGCAGCTGGAGGACGACTAGCGGGGGGCTAGATACGCAGTATTTT.

This clone occurred a few times. The V call is TRBV2, the J call TRBJ1-5, with 12 bases fitting TRBD1. The V and J ends lost 5 bases and 7 bases, in that order; junction bases with no gene match: 3. The CDR3 loop spans 14 amino acids. CDR1 is SNHLY and CDR2 is FYNNEI in the germline V gene. In DNA form, the CDR3 reads TGTGCCAGCAGTCCCGGGACAGGGGGCCAGCCCCAGCATTTT. Translating gives CASSPGTGGQPQHF.

This clone occurred once. The genes are TRBV5-1 and TRBJ1-1, with D possibly TRBD1 on 5 matching bases. V shed 0 bases and J shed 6 bases, with 9 bases lying between them. Germline V gene lookup returns CDR1 SGHRS and CDR2 YFSETQ. The CDR3 has 13 amino acids. CDR3 loop: CASSLEGLPEAFF. In DNA form, the CDR3 reads TGCGCCAGCAGCTTGGAGGGGTTGCCTGAAGCTTTCTTT.

V and J are TRBV19 and TRBJ2-1; tentatively, D is TRBD2 (8 bases). V was cut by 3 bases and J by 6 bases, with 15 bases left in between. CDR3 length equals 15 residues. The germline V gene has CDR1 LNHDA and CDR2 SQIVND (reference sequence). The CDR3 bases are TGTGCCAGTAGTATTAGCGGGACAGTGGGCAATGAGCAGTTCTTC. Its translation is CASSISGTVGNEQFF.